This TCR beta chain was profiled in a study of response to subunit inactivated influenza vaccine. The V and J ends lost 0 bases and 0 bases respectively, with 13 bases between them. Per the germline V gene, CDR1 is LGHNA and CDR2 is YNFKEQ. CDR3 length equals 17 residues. This clonotype came up a few times. TCRdb independently ran MiXCR on the RT-PCR reads; one entry per CDR3 protein. The sample yields a few hundred thousand distinct CDR3 sequences, 11% seen once. This sample also appeared in a second study, on T cells expressing NK-cell markers. This second study notes: The TCR beta cDNA came from 5'RACE template switching with UMIs.

The chain combines TRBV4-2 with TRBJ2-3; no clear D. This sequence originates from a man aged 50 to 60 who received an inactivated influenza vaccine. This specimen consisted of PBMCs from blood, obtained on the day of vaccination. The CDR3: CASSQDVSARSTDTQYF. In DNA form, the CDR3 reads TGTGCCAGCAGCCAAGATGTATCGGCACGGAGCACAGATACGCAGTATTTT.